The sequence of this TCR beta chain was determined in a study of shared clonotypes between healthy human individuals. Measured with immunoSEQ multiplex PCR; TCRdb has only the in-frame clones, and not every one. This table has around 580,000 clones, 95% to 98% appearing once. Losses at the gene ends were 4 bases for V and 2 bases for J; bases not matched to a gene: 4. This CDR3 region has 15 residues. CDR1 and CDR2 (germline): PRHDT, FYEKMQ (reference sequence). CD45RO-negative cells were positively selected for CCR7, leaving out terminally differentiated effector memory CD45RA+ cells. The J gene is TRBJ2-7, the V gene TRBV13, with 11 positions matching TRBD1. This receptor was identified in a young man in good health. The specimen was naive CD8+ T cells sorted from blood. CDR3 nucleotide sequence: TGTGCCAGCAGCTACCGGACAGGGGGCGCCTACGAGCAGTACTTC. It is translated as CASSYRTGGAYEQYF.